Below, 24 T cell receptor beta chains from the same sample are listed, as sequenced in a study of shared clonotypes between healthy human individuals. Assay used: immunoSEQ multiplex PCR; TCRdb lists only in-frame clones, some missing. This table has some 2,000,000 clones, around 95% appearing once. The sample comprised naive CD4+ T cells sorted from blood. Sample subset: CD45RA+ positively selected. The receptors here all came from a man aged 18 to 29 in good health.

V gene TRBV2 combines with J gene TRBJ1-4, with D tentatively TRBD1 (5 bases). The length of the CDR3 is 14 residues. CDR1 is SNHLY, CDR2 FYNNEI, per germline. Trimming left V 1 base short and J 11 bases short, with 14 bases between. CDR3 DNA: TGTGCCAGCAGTGAAGTAGGATGGGAGGGGAAACTGTTTTTT. Protein product: CASSEVGWEGKLFF.

The gene calls are TRBV7-8 and TRBJ2-7; D is possibly TRBD1 or TRBD2 (5 bases each). The CDR3 runs 17 residues. Germline V gives CDR1 SGHVS, CDR2 FQNEAQ. V was cut by 10 bases and J by 0 bases, with 25 bases left in between. CDR3 coding DNA: TGTGCCACCCGGAGCCCCCCGGGACGGTCGTTCTCCTACGAGCAGTACTTC. It codes for CATRSPPGRSFSYEQYF.

This clone was seen only once. The chain uses TRBV6-6 and TRBJ1-4, with 9 bases identical to TRBD1. The CDR3 is made up of 14 amino acids. Germline lookup yields CDR1 MNHNY and CDR2 SVGAGI (reference sequence). Trimming removed 5 bases from V and 6 bases from J; junction bases left unmatched: 4. CDR3 in DNA: TGTGCCAGCAGTCGAGACAGGGGGGATGAAAAACTGTTTTTT. This codes for CASSRDRGDEKLFF.

The rearrangement links TRBV5-6 to TRBJ1-2, with D perhaps matching TRBD1 (6 bases). Germline lookup yields CDR1 SGHDT and CDR2 YYEEEE. The CDR3 consists of 15 residues. Trimming shortened V by 0 bases and J by 4 bases, and 13 bases separated the two germline ends. The CDR3 DNA reads as TGTGCCAGCAGCTTGGTGACAGGTCCATCCTATGGCTACACCTTC. Its translation: CASSLVTGPSYGYTF.

This clone was picked up one time. The J gene is TRBJ2-5, the V gene TRBV5-1; 8 positions match TRBD2. V gave up 3 bases and J gave up 5 bases; unmatched junction bases: 6. CDR3 length: 14 residues. Germline V gene data show CDR1 as SGHRS and CDR2 as YFSETQ. For the CDR3, the DNA is TGCGCCAGCAGCTGGCGGGAGGCGGGGGAGACCCAGTACTTC. Its protein is CASSWREAGETQYF.

The chain carries TRBV5-1 and TRBJ2-1; no clear D. V was cut by 4 bases and J by 0 bases, with 11 bases left in between. Germline CDR1 is SGHRS and CDR2 is YFSETQ. CDR3 length: 15 amino acids. In DNA, the CDR3 is TGCGCCAGCAGCCTCCGGGCCACCTCCTACAATGAGCAGTTCTTC. Amino acid sequence: CASSLRATSYNEQFF.

The J gene is TRBJ2-7, the V gene TRBV7-2; either TRBD1 or TRBD2 may fit D (5 bases each). Germline CDR1 is SGHTA and CDR2 is FQGNSA. This CDR3 contains 14 residues. Trimming stripped 7 bases from V and 2 bases from J, with 15 bases between. The CDR3 nucleotides read TGTGCCAGCACCCTTAGGGACGAGACCTACGAGCAGTACTTC. Translated, it gives CASTLRDETYEQYF. Supplemented by reference TRBV7-2 and TRBJ2-7, the full variable domain reads GAGVSQSPSNKVTEKGKDVELRCDPISGHTALYWYRQSLGQGLEFLIYFQGNSAPDKSGLPSDRFSAERTGGSVSTLTIQRTQQEDSAVYLCASTLRDETYEQYFGPGTRLTVT.

The rearrangement uses TRBV5-4 and TRBJ2-7; D gene uncertain. The CDR3 covers 14 residues. With 0 bases removed from V and 1 base from J, the gap between germline ends came to 8 bases. Germline loops: CDR1 SGHNT, CDR2 YYREEE (reference sequence). The chain's CDR3 is CASSLEVHSYEQYF. Written as DNA, the CDR3 is TGTGCCAGCAGCTTGGAAGTGCATTCCTACGAGCAGTACTTC.

This chain connects TRBV28 to TRBJ2-3; TRBD2 matches at 8 bases. Trimming removed 10 bases from V and 3 bases from J; junction bases left unmatched: 12. CDR1 MDHEN and CDR2 SYDVKM come from the germline V gene. The CDR3 totals 15 residues. In nucleotides, the CDR3 is TGTGCCACCATGTCGGGGGGGCTCGGAACAGATACGCAGTATTTT. Its protein product is CATMSGGLGTDTQYF.

The chain couples TRBV6-5 to TRBJ1-2, with 8 bases aligning to TRBD1. The CDR3 contains 15 residues. Germline-derived CDR1 and CDR2 are MNHEY and SVGAGI. V shed 9 bases and J 4 bases; nucleotides not matched to a gene: 13. In DNA form, the CDR3 reads TGTGCCAGTAGAACCAACCCCGGACAGGGCTATGGCTACACCTTC. Its translation: CASRTNPGQGYGYTF.

This chain uses TRBV30 with TRBJ2-5; 8 positions match TRBD2. J lost 2 bases, V lost 5 bases, and 4 bases had no gene match. CDR1 is GTSNPN and CDR2 is SVGIG in the germline V gene (reference sequence). This CDR3 has 13 residues. CDR3 coding DNA: TGTGCCTGGGCTAGCGGGCTTCAAGAGACCCAGTACTTC. Protein product: CAWASGLQETQYF.

This clone was recorded once. The chain uses TRBV30 and TRBJ2-2; D remains ambiguous. The CDR3 contains 15 residues. Germline loops: CDR1 GTSNPN, CDR2 SVGIG (reference sequence). V lost 5 bases, J lost 2 bases, and 15 bases lay in between. The CDR3 is CAWSARTLNTGELFF. In DNA form, the CDR3 reads TGTGCCTGGTCCGCCCGGACCCTAAACACCGGGGAGCTGTTTTTT.

V gene TRBV27 combines with J gene TRBJ1-3, with D hard to call. The CDR3 length is 14 residues. Germline CDR1 MNHEY, CDR2 SMNVEV (reference sequence). The V end was cut by 6 bases, the J end by 4 bases, with 13 bases between. The CDR3 nucleotides are TGTGCCAGCAGCGAGATACCCAGGGGAAACACCATATATTTT. Translated: CASSEIPRGNTIYF.

The genes are TRBV15 and TRBJ1-2, with D tentatively TRBD1 (6 bases). The CDR3 runs 15 residues. Per the germline V gene, CDR1 is LNHNV and CDR2 is YYDKDF (reference sequence). The V end was cut by 8 bases, the J end by 0 bases, with 16 bases between. The CDR3 sequence: CATQPGAAPNYGYTF. CDR3 coding DNA: TGTGCCACCCAGCCGGGGGCAGCTCCTAACTATGGCTACACCTTC.

V and J are TRBV28 and TRBJ2-4; unclear D gene. Trimming cost V 8 bases and J 6 bases, with 14 bases left between them. The CDR3 spans 13 residues. Germline CDR1 is MDHEN and CDR2 is SYDVKM. CDR3: CASALFGLNIQYF. CDR3 in DNA: TGTGCCAGCGCCCTTTTTGGATTAAACATTCAGTACTTC.

This clone was detected only once. J is TRBJ2-7 and V is TRBV5-6; TRBD1 matches 7 bases. After removal of 3 bases from V and 0 bases from J, the junction contained 9 bases not matched to a gene. The V gene's germline CDR1 is SGHDT and CDR2 YYEEEE. The CDR3 runs 16 residues. CDR3 region: CASSSYTGASSYEQYF. The CDR3 DNA follows: TGTGCCAGCAGCTCGTACACAGGGGCGAGCTCCTACGAGCAGTACTTC.

The chain couples TRBV18 to TRBJ1-2; 10 nucleotides align to TRBD1. CDR1 KGHSH and CDR2 LQKENI come from the germline V gene. The CDR3 spans 18 residues. V dropped 2 bases and J dropped 0; count of bases not matched to a gene: 9. The CDR3 nucleotides are TGTGCCAGCTCACCAAGGTCCTCCGACAGGGGGCCTAACTATGGCTACACCTTC. Protein product: CASSPRSSDRGPNYGYTF.

V usage is TRBV7-9 and J usage is TRBJ2-3; D unresolved. CDR1 SEHNR and CDR2 FQNEAQ come from the germline V gene (reference sequence). CDR3 size: 15 residues. V was clipped by 1 base and J by 2 bases, with 10 bases between them. For the CDR3, the DNA is TGTGCCAGCAGCTTAGAAAGTCGGTACACAGATACGCAGTATTTT. This codes for CASSLESRYTDTQYF. The full variable domain, its missing parts supplied by reference TRBV7-9 and TRBJ2-3, is DTGVSQNPRHKITKRGQNVTFRCDPISEHNRLYWYRQTLGQGPEFLTYFQNEAQLEKSRLLSDRFSAERPKGSFSTLEIQRTEQGDSAMYLCASSLESRYTDTQYFGPGTRLTVL.

The CDR3 sequence: CASSPPGTSGRYEQYF. CDR3 sequence (DNA): TGTGCCAGCTCACCACCGGGGACTAGCGGGAGGTACGAGCAGTACTTC. V usage is TRBV18 and J usage is TRBJ2-7; 15 nucleotides align to TRBD2. This CDR3 region has 16 residues. Germline CDR1 and CDR2: KGHSH and LQKENI. V trimming: 0 bases; J trimming: 4 bases; junction bases outside the gene matches: 1. Filled out from reference TRBV18 and TRBJ2-7, the complete variable domain reads NAGVMQNPRHLVRRRGQEARLRCSPMKGHSHVYWYRQLPEEGLKFMVYLQKENIIDESGMPKERFSAEFPKEGPSILRIQQVVRGDSAAYFCASSPPGTSGRYEQYFGPGTRLTVT.

Details on this clone: The junction departs from the called germline gene at one end, perhaps through a read error. The chain has TRBV2 and TRBJ2-3; TRBD2 matches 8 bases. This CDR3 comprises 14 residues. The V gene's germline CDR1 is SNHLY and CDR2 FYNNEI. The CDR3 region is CASSDWTSRDTQYF. CDR3 DNA: TGTGCCAGCAGTGACTGGACTAGCAGAGATACGCAGTATTTT.

The V gene is TRBV12-5, the J gene TRBJ2-7; possible D gene TRBD1, 6 bases. The CDR3 is 14 residues long. Germline CDR1 is LGHNT and CDR2 is FRNRAP. V was trimmed by 5 bases and J by 1 base, leaving 12 bases between them. The chain's CDR3 is CASGRPGTSYEQYF. CDR3 in DNA: TGTGCTAGTGGTCGCCCCGGGACATCCTACGAGCAGTACTTC. The full variable domain, completed using reference TRBV12-5 and TRBJ2-7, is DARVTQTPRHKVTEMGQEVTMRCQPILGHNTVFWYRQTMMQGLELLAYFRNRAPLDDSGMPKDRFSAEMPDATLATLKIQPSEPRDSAVYFCASGRPGTSYEQYFGPGTRLTVT.

The rearrangement joins TRBV7-2 to TRBJ1-6; D uncertain. Trimming cost V 1 base and J 6 bases, with 13 bases left between them. CDR3 length: 16 residues. Germline V gives CDR1 SGHTA, CDR2 FQGNSA. The CDR3 spells CASSLESSFPNSPLHF. CDR3 coding DNA: TGTGCCAGCAGCTTAGAATCCTCTTTTCCTAATTCACCCCTCCACTTT.

The CDR3 loop reads CASRSLGVSGNTIYF. Written as DNA, the CDR3 is TGTGCCAGCAGGTCCCTCGGGGTCTCTGGAAACACCATATATTTT. V is TRBV6-6 and J is TRBJ1-3; no clear D. The CDR3 runs 15 residues. In germline, CDR1 is MNHNY, CDR2 SVGAGI (reference sequence). V gave up 6 bases and J gave up 0 bases, with 12 bases separating them.

The gene calls are TRBV6-1 and TRBJ2-7, with 9 bases that match TRBD1. CDR3 length: 15 amino acids. Germline CDR1 and CDR2: MNHNS and SASEGT. V dropped 5 bases and J dropped 0; count of bases not matched to a gene: 5. CDR3 nucleotide sequence: TGTGCCAGCAGTTCCCCGGACAGGGGCTCCTACGAGCAGTACTTC. Its translation: CASSSPDRGSYEQYF.